Listed here are 27 T cell receptor beta chains from one sample, sequenced in a study of spatial heterogeneity in lung cancer. One entry per CDR3 protein, called by TCRdb with MiXCR from the 5' RACE reads. The repertoire has some 29,000 distinct CDR3 sequences, about 8.8% of them found once; the top ten carry under 40%. The time point is: sample taken at primary tumor resection. Researchers sequenced whole RNA taken from tumor, nontumor lung or frozen PBMC without sorting. The specimen was PBMCs, collected at surgery. The receptor set was obtained from a female donor with early-stage non-small cell lung cancer.

This clonotype turned up a few times. V gene TRBV27 combines with J gene TRBJ2-3; 8 positions agree with TRBD2. V lost 2 bases, J lost 0 bases, and 7 bases stayed unmatched. The CDR3 is made up of 17 amino acids. Germline V gene data show CDR1 as MNHEY and CDR2 as SMNVEV (reference sequence). This CDR3 is CASSLLGTSGSTDTQYF. The CDR3 coding sequence is TGTGCCAGCAGTTTACTCGGTACTAGCGGAAGCACAGATACGCAGTATTTT.

This clonotype appeared many times. The genes are TRBV7-9 and TRBJ1-5; D call uncertain. Germline loops: CDR1 SEHNR, CDR2 FQNEAQ (reference sequence). This CDR3 spans 13 amino acids. Trimming took 5 bases from V and 3 from J, leaving 8 bases between them. The CDR3 spells CASSREYNQPQHF. The CDR3 DNA is TGTGCCAGCAGCCGTGAGTACAATCAGCCCCAGCATTTT.

This clonotype has more than one count but fewer than ten. CDR3 DNA sequence: TGTGCCAGCAGCCAGCGGGAGGGAAATTATAGAACGAACACCGGGGAGCTGTTTTTT. It specifies CASSQREGNYRTNTGELFF. This chain joins TRBV14 and TRBJ2-2; 9 positions match TRBD2. The V gene end was trimmed by 3 bases and the J gene end by 0 bases; junction bases not matched to a gene: 11. This CDR3 spans 19 amino acids. Germline V gene lookup returns CDR1 SGHDN and CDR2 FVKESK.

This clonotype was found many times. The V and J genes are TRBV12-3 or TRBV12-4 and TRBJ2-7, with 10 positions matching TRBD1. The CDR3 has 16 residues. After removal of 4 bases from V and 2 bases from J, the junction contained 8 bases not matched to a gene. The CDR3 region is CASSYSWTGGTYEQYF. For the CDR3, the DNA is TGTGCCAGCAGTTACTCATGGACAGGGGGGACCTACGAGCAGTACTTC.

This clonotype was picked up many times. The chain couples TRBV7-9 to TRBJ1-2, with D unclear. The CDR3 runs to 12 residues. Germline V gives CDR1 SEHNR, CDR2 FQNEAQ (reference sequence). Trimming removed 2 bases from V and 8 bases from J, with 9 bases in between. The CDR3 DNA reads as TGTGCCAGCAGCTTAAGAGGACTCGGCTACACCTTC. Translation: CASSLRGLGYTF. The full variable domain, rest sourced from reference TRBV7-9 and TRBJ1-2, is DTGVSQNPRHKITKRGQNVTFRCDPISEHNRLYWYRQTLGQGPEFLTYFQNEAQLEKSRLLSDRFSAERPKGSFSTLEIQRTEQGDSAMYLCASSLRGLGYTFGSGTRLTVV.

This clonotype was observed a handful of times. The chain employs TRBV29-1 and TRBJ2-3, with 12 bases identical to TRBD2. After removal of 3 bases from V and 2 bases from J, the junction contained 6 bases not matched to a gene. There are 16 residues in the CDR3. Germline lookup yields CDR1 SQVTM and CDR2 ANQGSEA. The CDR3 DNA sequence: TGCAGCGTTGACGGACTAGCGGGATGGTCCACAGATACGCAGTATTTT. Protein product: CSVDGLAGWSTDTQYF.

Many counts were recorded for this clonotype. CDR3 bases: TGTGCCAGCAGCCGAAGGGGACTCGCAGATACGCAGTATTTT. Amino acid sequence: CASSRRGLADTQYF. The chain carries TRBV12-3 or TRBV12-4 and TRBJ2-3, with D perhaps matching TRBD2 (6 bases). Trimming removed 6 bases at V and 4 bases at J, with 14 bases between. The CDR3 totals 14 residues.

This clonotype was detected only a few times. The V gene is TRBV10-3, the J gene TRBJ1-1; D ambiguous. Looked up from germline, CDR1 is ENHRY and CDR2 is SYGVKD. V was pared by 0 bases and J by 3 bases, with 5 bases between. The CDR3 sequence is 13 residues long. The CDR3 region has the DNA TGTGCCATCAGTGAGTCTGCTTACACTGAAGCTTTCTTT. Translation gives CAISESAYTEAFF.

This clonotype showed up many times. J is TRBJ1-4 and V is TRBV6-1, with D uncertain. The germline V and J ends were trimmed by 5 bases and 4 bases, with 14 bases remaining between them. The CDR3 is made up of 15 amino acids. Germline values: CDR1 MNHNS, CDR2 SASEGT. CDR3 nucleotide sequence: TGTGCCAGCAGTCAGTGGACGGAACTTAATGAAAAACTGTTTTTT. Encoded protein: CASSQWTELNEKLFF.

This clonotype was counted many times. V and J are TRBV29-1 and TRBJ1-1; TRBD1 agrees at 11 bases. The CDR3 contains 14 residues. V gave up 4 bases and J gave up 6 bases; unmatched junction bases: 7. In germline, CDR1 is SQVTM, CDR2 ANQGSEA. CDR3 in amino acids: CSVGPGQGVPEAFF. As DNA, the CDR3 is TGCAGCGTTGGGCCGGGACAGGGGGTCCCTGAAGCTTTCTTT.

The chain couples TRBV11-2 to TRBJ1-6; TRBD1 agrees at 10 bases. This CDR3 comprises 17 residues. The V gene's germline CDR1 is SGHAT and CDR2 FQNNGV. V lost 1 base, J lost 6 bases, and 6 bases stayed unmatched. CDR3 in DNA: TGTGCCAGCAGCTTAGCGACAGGGGGCGCCTCTAATTCACCCCTCCACTTT. Amino acid sequence: CASSLATGGASNSPLHF.

Concerning this clonotype itself: This sequence may be a read error, since a much larger clone differs from it by one base. The rearrangement links TRBV4-2 to TRBJ1-4; TRBD1 might be the D (5 bases). The CDR3 totals 17 residues. Per germline, CDR1 LGHNA and CDR2 YNFKEQ. V was shortened by 3 bases and J by 7 bases, with 21 bases between the two germline ends. The CDR3 sequence is CASSQAQPRPGGEKLFF. CDR3 in DNA: TGTGCCAGCAGCCAGGCCCAACCCAGACCGGGGGGTGAAAAACTGTTTTTT.

This clonotype was observed many times. The genes are TRBV10-3 and TRBJ2-7; TRBD1 agrees at 10 bases. From germline, CDR1 is ENHRY and CDR2 SYGVKD. The CDR3 runs 14 residues. V lost 8 bases and J lost 5; bases outside the gene matches: 9. The CDR3 nucleotides are TGTGCCATCTCGACGCGACAGGGGGCTGACGAGCAGTACTTC. It translates to CAISTRQGADEQYF.

This clonotype has a handful of counts. The chain is built from TRBV30 and TRBJ2-6, with D hard to call. The CDR3 contains 14 residues. Germline V lookup: CDR1 GTSNPN, CDR2 SVGIG (reference sequence). Trimming removed 4 bases at V and 0 bases at J, with 7 bases between. CDR3 DNA sequence: TGTGCCTGGACAAAAAACTCTGGGGCCAACGTCCTGACTTTC. As protein: CAWTKNSGANVLTF. Full variable domain (missing parts from reference TRBV30 and TRBJ2-6): SQTIHQWPATLVQPVGSPLSLECTVEGTSNPNLYWYRQAAGRGLQLLFYSVGIGQISSEVPQNLSASRPQDRQFILSSKKLLLSDSGFYLCAWTKNSGANVLTFGAGSRLTVL.

V is TRBV5-1 and J is TRBJ2-3, with 7 nucleotides matching TRBD2. The CDR3 has 16 residues. V shed 4 bases, J shed 2 bases, and the junction held 10 bases outside the gene matches. In germline, CDR1 is SGHRS, CDR2 YFSETQ. The CDR3, as DNA: TGCGCCAGCAGCCTAAATCCGGGACTATACACAGATACGCAGTATTTT. It codes for CASSLNPGLYTDTQYF.

As for this clonotype: One end of the junction does not line up with germline, which may come from a read error. The chain has TRBV5-5 and TRBJ2-1; 8 positions agree with TRBD1. Looked up from germline, CDR1 is SGHKS and CDR2 is YYEKEE (reference sequence). This CDR3 comprises 11 residues. The CDR3 bases are TGTGCCAGCAGCTTCGGACAGGGTAGGCTCTTC. Residues: CASSFGQGRLF.

There are many counts of this clonotype. The rearrangement uses TRBV4-3 and TRBJ2-1; D is uncertain. The CDR3 contains 13 residues. Deletions cut 4 bases from V and 8 bases from J, with 12 bases between. CDR1 is LGHNA, CDR2 YSLEER, per germline. The CDR3 sequence: CASSRDAFYEQFF. The CDR3 nucleotides are TGCGCCAGCAGCCGAGACGCGTTCTATGAGCAGTTCTTC.

The chain combines TRBV7-3 with TRBJ2-4; 9 bases agree with TRBD1. V lost 5 bases to trimming and J lost 7 bases; unmatched junction nucleotides: 6. Germline CDR1 SGHTA, CDR2 FQGTGA. This CDR3 is 14 amino acids long. The CDR3 sequence: CASSPGQGPNIQYF. In nucleotides, the CDR3 is TGTGCCAGCAGCCCGGGACAGGGCCCTAACATTCAGTACTTC.

This clonotype has at least ten counts. V usage is TRBV7-9 and J usage is TRBJ2-1; 9 nucleotides agree with TRBD1. The CDR3 sequence is 21 residues long. The germline V gene has CDR1 SEHNR and CDR2 FQNEAQ (reference sequence). Trimming cost V 5 bases and J 2 bases; bases outside gene matches: 22. CDR3 loop: CASSLGNLRGQGVSTYNEQFF. The CDR3 DNA reads as TGTGCCAGCAGCCTAGGAAACCTTAGGGGACAGGGTGTCAGCACCTACAATGAGCAGTTCTTC.

This clonotype was recorded at least ten times. This rearrangement joins TRBV12-3 or TRBV12-4 to TRBJ2-2, with TRBD1 matching 8 bases. This CDR3 is 17 amino acids long. The J segment lost 0 bases and the V segment lost 5 bases, leaving 8 bases of the junction unmatched. CDR3 residues: CASSPTGGKANTGELFF. CDR3 sequence (DNA): TGTGCCAGCAGTCCAACAGGGGGGAAGGCGAACACCGGGGAGCTGTTTTTT.

Many counts were recorded for this clonotype. This chain connects TRBV7-2 to TRBJ2-3; 16 bases are a match to TRBD2. Germline loops: CDR1 SGHTA, CDR2 FQGNSA. With 5 bases clipped from V and 3 bases from J, the junction kept 8 bases outside the gene matches. The CDR3 totals 18 residues. The CDR3 loop reads CASSLGLAGGAETDTQYF. In nucleotides, the CDR3 is TGTGCCAGCAGCCTGGGACTAGCGGGAGGGGCTGAAACAGATACGCAGTATTTT.

The chain has TRBV9 and TRBJ1-2; D gene uncertain. The germline gives CDR1 SGDLS, CDR2 YYNGEE. Between the trimmed V and J ends, which lost 4 bases and 4 bases, there was a span of 14 bases. This CDR3 region has 14 residues. In DNA form, the CDR3 reads TGTGCCAGCAGCTTGACGGTTTCCTTCTATGGCTACACCTTC. It translates to CASSLTVSFYGYTF.

This clonotype was counted many times. The genes are TRBV10-2 and TRBJ1-1; D may be TRBD1 (5 bases). Germline V gene data show CDR1 as WSHSY and CDR2 as SAAADI. This CDR3 contains 18 residues. Between the trimmed V and J ends, which lost 6 bases and 0 bases, there was a span of 23 bases. CDR3 residues: CASRLTLGGMHLNTEAFF. CDR3 DNA sequence: TGCGCCAGCAGGCTAACTTTGGGGGGAATGCATCTGAACACTGAAGCTTTCTTT.

The V call is TRBV5-1, the J call TRBJ2-1, with 14 bases identical to TRBD2. Unmatched junction bases numbered 4, after V lost 5 bases and J lost 0 bases. Germline V gene lookup returns CDR1 SGHRS and CDR2 YFSETQ. The CDR3 runs 17 residues. CDR3 sequence (DNA): TGCGCCAGCAGGGGACTAGCGGGAGCCTACTCCTACAATGAGCAGTTCTTC. Translating it yields CASRGLAGAYSYNEQFF. Based on the CDR3 plus reference TRBV5-1 and TRBJ2-1, the full variable domain is KAGVTQTPRYLIKTRGQQVTLSCSPISGHRSVSWYQQTPGQGLQFLFEYFSETQRNKGNFPGRFSGRQFSNSRSEMNVSTLELGDSALYLCASRGLAGAYSYNEQFFGPGTRLTVL.

This clonotype was seen many times. The CDR3 bases are TGTGCCAGCACCGTCAGCGGGAGTGGGGACAATGAGCAGTTCTTC. It translates to CASTVSGSGDNEQFF. The chain carries TRBV12-3 or TRBV12-4 and TRBJ2-1; 8 bases map to TRBD2. The CDR3 spans 15 residues. The trim removed 7 bases at V and 5 bases at J, leaving 10 bases unmatched.

This clonotype occurred many times. This chain uses TRBV5-6 with TRBJ1-2, with D tentatively TRBD1 (6 bases). Germline V lookup: CDR1 SGHDT, CDR2 YYEEEE. The V end was cut by 5 bases, the J end by 6 bases, with 20 bases between. CDR3 size: 15 residues. In DNA, the CDR3 is TGTGCCAGCAGTCTTCCCGGCGGGGGCACGGATGGCTACACCTTC. Its translation: CASSLPGGGTDGYTF.

This clonotype was detected only a few times. The chain combines TRBV30 with TRBJ2-7; 7 bases are shared with TRBD1. The germline gives CDR1 GTSNPN, CDR2 SVGIG (reference sequence). CDR3 length: 13 amino acids. V shed 3 bases, J shed 7 bases, and the junction held 9 bases outside the gene matches. The CDR3 here is CAWSPDRVGEQYF. CDR3 DNA: TGTGCCTGGAGCCCCGACAGGGTAGGGGAGCAGTACTTC.